The source of this TCR beta chain is a study of radiation and T cells in renal cell carcinoma. Overall study: Nephrectomy followed 15 Gy stereotactic body radiation by 4 weeks.

The CDR3 contains 10 residues. Regarding time point: baseline pretreatment blood. The treatment: 15 Gy SBRT to primary tumor, nephrectomy 4 weeks later. The tumor was a clear cell renal cell carcinoma. This clone was observed a single time. What it binds is not known. Study conclusions and caveats: From baseline, blood top tumor clonotypes peaked at 2 weeks post-radiation.

Sequencing used immunoSEQ multiplex PCR; TCRdb keeps in-frame clones, though not all of them. Here the sample spans about 140,000 clones, approximately 82% being singletons. The receptor comes from a woman aged 45-60 years with renal cell carcinoma. The gene calls are TRBV21-1 and TRBJ2-3; TRBD2, the table's D call, lacks a check against the DNA. TRBV21-1 is listed as a pseudogene. Material: blood, obtained from a patient whose treatment included radiotherapy and nephrectomy. The CDR3 DNA follows: TGTGCCAGCAGCAATTACGAGAAGTATTTT. It yields the protein CASSNYEKYF.